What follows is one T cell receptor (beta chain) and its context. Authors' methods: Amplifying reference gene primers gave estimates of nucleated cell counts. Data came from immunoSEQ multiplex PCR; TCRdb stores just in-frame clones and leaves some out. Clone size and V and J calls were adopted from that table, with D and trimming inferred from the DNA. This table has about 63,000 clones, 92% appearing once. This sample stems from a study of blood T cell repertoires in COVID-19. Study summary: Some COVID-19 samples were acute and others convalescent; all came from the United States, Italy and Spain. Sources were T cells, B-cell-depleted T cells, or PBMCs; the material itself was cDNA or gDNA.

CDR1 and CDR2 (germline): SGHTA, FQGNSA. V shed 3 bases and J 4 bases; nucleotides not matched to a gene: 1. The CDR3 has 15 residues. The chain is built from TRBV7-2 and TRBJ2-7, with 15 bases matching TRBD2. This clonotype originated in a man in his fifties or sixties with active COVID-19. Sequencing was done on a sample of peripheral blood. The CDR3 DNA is TGTGCCAGCAGCTTTGGACTAGCGGGGGGGTACGAGCAGTACTTC. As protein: CASSFGLAGGYEQYF.